The rows below give T cell receptor beta chains drawn from one sample of a study of CXCR3-negative and CXCR3-positive naive CD8 T cells. TCRdb re-called the 5' RACE reads and shows each CDR3 protein once, DNA omitted. The listing records about 40,000 distinct CDR3 sequences. Sequencing was performed on memory CD8+ T cells from blood. All receptors derive from a human donor in good health. Some clones in this sample may be carry-over from other donors' samples. CDR3s include the opening cysteine and the closing phenylalanine or tryptophan. The order of the fields is clone size, J gene, V gene, CDR3 protein. Clone size appears in some rows only: once, few, many, or a class for an expanded clone.

>-|TRBJ2-5|TRBV11-2
CASSLAKETQYF
>-|TRBJ2-2|TRBV29-1
CSVFQGTGELFF
>-|TRBJ1-3|TRBV7-2
CASSLLLSVSGNTIYF
>-|TRBJ1-5|TRBV28
CASRQGVNQPQHF
>-|TRBJ2-5|TRBV12-3/TRBV12-4
CASKVAGGQETQYF
>-|TRBJ2-7|TRBV7-9
CASSLESGTAYEQYF
>-|TRBJ1-1|TRBV28
CASSPTRTYPSEAFF
>medium-sized|TRBJ2-2|TRBV20-1
CSARHWTASLPGELFF
>-|TRBJ2-7|TRBV29-1
CSASGTYEQYF
>-|TRBJ2-1|TRBV6-2/TRBV6-3
CASSLGLNNEQFF
>-|TRBJ2-7|TRBV28
CASSLSTGEYEQYF
>-|TRBJ2-2|TRBV5-5
CASRSASGANTGELFF
>-|TRBJ2-2|TRBV6-2/TRBV6-3
CASSSTGYTGELFF
>-|TRBJ2-5|TRBV4-1
CASSLSGTSGEWGYQETQYF
>-|TRBJ2-7|TRBV2
CASRNQGAYEQYF
>-|TRBJ1-1|TRBV29-1
CSVGTGTEAFF
>-|TRBJ1-1|TRBV12-3/TRBV12-4
CASSLGMNTEAFF
>-|TRBJ2-7|TRBV4-3
CASSQDRATSYEQYF
>-|TRBJ2-2|TRBV29-1
CSGCDPGQGAGELFF
>-|TRBJ1-2|TRBV29-1
CSVVLEGRYGYTF
>-|TRBJ2-5|TRBV20-1
CSASPSQETQYF
>-|TRBJ1-6|TRBV7-3
CASSLYAASSYNSPLHF
>-|TRBJ1-1|TRBV7-9
CASSPRDRGSTEAFF
>-|TRBJ2-3|TRBV7-9
CASRGHQGSDTQYF
>-|TRBJ1-1|TRBV29-1
CSVLGGDTEAFF
>-|TRBJ2-1|TRBV7-9
CASSLLSGGYNEQFF
>-|TRBJ2-5|TRBV20-1
CSARLGSGGFWETQYF
>-|TRBJ1-1|TRBV28
CASSLTRVSTEAFF
>-|TRBJ1-2|TRBV9
CASSEGQGLPDYGYTF
>-|TRBJ1-2|TRBV7-3
CASSPTPAEGYTF
>-|TRBJ2-7|TRBV12-3/TRBV12-4
CASSDSPYEQYF
>-|TRBJ1-2|TRBV4-3
CASSQDTRDRVGYTF
>-|TRBJ1-2|TRBV7-8
CASSVDGTQLKGYTF
>-|TRBJ2-3|TRBV6-2/TRBV6-3
CASSPLGPESTDTQYF
>-|TRBJ2-1|TRBV15
CATSRDRGVTSYNEQFF
>-|TRBJ2-7|TRBV6-6
CASSFDGSIEQYF
>-|TRBJ2-4|TRBV5-1
CASSGRTSGFENIQYF
>-|TRBJ2-1|TRBV20-1
CSARGPGHLYNEQFF
>-|TRBJ2-7|TRBV7-8
CASSSMPGLAPWEQYF
>medium-sized|TRBJ2-1|TRBV7-8
CASSLALSSYNEQFF
>-|TRBJ1-5|TRBV28
CASRFPGGSNQPQHF
>-|TRBJ1-5|TRBV29-1
CSVEEGGQGVAQPQHF
>-|TRBJ1-2|TRBV29-1
CSGWIGGGYGYTF
>-|TRBJ1-5|TRBV6-4
CASSDGGGNQPQHF
>-|TRBJ1-5|TRBV20-1
CSAPGGKSNQPQHF
>-|TRBJ2-7|TRBV20-1
CSARDLQAPPEQYF
>-|TRBJ2-7|TRBV5-1
CASSLLSNNEQYF
>-|TRBJ2-3|TRBV9
CASSLVLPGAQYF
>-|TRBJ2-2|TRBV29-1
CSVEVRGGAPGELFF
>-|TRBJ2-1|TRBV15
CATSRKPGNNEQFF
>-|TRBJ2-5|TRBV20-1
CSARDRGQGRETQYF
>-|TRBJ1-2|TRBV7-9
CASSSGQDYGYTF
>-|TRBJ1-5|TRBV4-3
CASSQDAGDNQPQHF
>-|TRBJ2-2|TRBV6-2/TRBV6-3
CASSTSLAGDGTGELFF
>-|TRBJ1-4|TRBV7-9
CASSASGQDLFF